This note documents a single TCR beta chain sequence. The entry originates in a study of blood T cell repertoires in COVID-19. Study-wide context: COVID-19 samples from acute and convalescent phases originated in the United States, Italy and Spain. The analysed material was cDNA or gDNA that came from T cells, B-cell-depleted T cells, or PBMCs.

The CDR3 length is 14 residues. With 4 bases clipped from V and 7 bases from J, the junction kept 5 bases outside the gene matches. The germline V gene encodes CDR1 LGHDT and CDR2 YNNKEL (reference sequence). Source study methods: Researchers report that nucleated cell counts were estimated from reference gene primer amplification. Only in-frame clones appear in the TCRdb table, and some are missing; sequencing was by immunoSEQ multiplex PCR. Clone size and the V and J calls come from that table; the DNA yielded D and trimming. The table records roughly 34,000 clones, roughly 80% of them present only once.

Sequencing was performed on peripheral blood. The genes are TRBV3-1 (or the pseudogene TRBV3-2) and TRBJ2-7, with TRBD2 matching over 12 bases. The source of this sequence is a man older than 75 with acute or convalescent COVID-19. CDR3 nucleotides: TGTGCCAGCAGCCCGACTAGCGGGAGTATTGAGCAGTACTTC. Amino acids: CASSPTSGSIEQYF.